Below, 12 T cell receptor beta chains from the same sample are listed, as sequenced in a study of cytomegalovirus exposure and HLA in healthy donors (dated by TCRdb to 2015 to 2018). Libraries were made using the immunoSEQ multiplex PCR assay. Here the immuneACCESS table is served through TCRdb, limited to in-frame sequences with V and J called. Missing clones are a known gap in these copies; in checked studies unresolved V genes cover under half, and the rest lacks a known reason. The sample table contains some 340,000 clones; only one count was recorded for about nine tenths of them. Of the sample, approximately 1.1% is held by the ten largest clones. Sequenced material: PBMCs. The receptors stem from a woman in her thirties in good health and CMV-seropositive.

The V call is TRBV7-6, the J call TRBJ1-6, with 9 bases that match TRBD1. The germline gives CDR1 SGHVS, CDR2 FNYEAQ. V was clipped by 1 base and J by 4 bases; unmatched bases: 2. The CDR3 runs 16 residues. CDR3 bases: TGTGCCAGCAGCTTAGAAGGGACAGGGTATAATTCACCCCTCCACTTT. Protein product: CASSLEGTGYNSPLHF.

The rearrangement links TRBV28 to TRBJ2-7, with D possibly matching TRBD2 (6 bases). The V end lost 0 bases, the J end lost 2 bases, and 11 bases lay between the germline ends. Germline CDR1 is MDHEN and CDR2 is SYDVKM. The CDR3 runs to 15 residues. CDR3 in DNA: TGTGCCAGCAGTTTATGGGGTAGCGGTACCTACGAGCAGTACTTC. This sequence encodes CASSLWGSGTYEQYF.

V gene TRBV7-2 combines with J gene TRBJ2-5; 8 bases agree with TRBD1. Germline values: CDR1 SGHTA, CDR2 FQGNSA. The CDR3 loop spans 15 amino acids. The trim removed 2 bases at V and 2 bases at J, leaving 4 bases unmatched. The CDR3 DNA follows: TGTGCCAGCAGCTTAAGGACAGGGCGGCAAGAGACCCAGTACTTC. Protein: CASSLRTGRQETQYF. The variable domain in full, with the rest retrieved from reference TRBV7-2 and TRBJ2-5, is GAGVSQSPSNKVTEKGKDVELRCDPISGHTALYWYRQSLGQGLEFLIYFQGNSAPDKSGLPSDRFSAERTGGSVSTLTIQRTQQEDSAVYLCASSLRTGRQETQYFGPGTRLLVL.

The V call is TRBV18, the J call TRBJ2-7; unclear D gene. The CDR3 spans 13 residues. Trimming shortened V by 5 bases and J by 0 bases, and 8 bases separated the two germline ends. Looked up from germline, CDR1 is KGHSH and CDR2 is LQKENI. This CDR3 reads CASSGWGSYEQYF. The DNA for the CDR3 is TGTGCCAGCTCAGGGTGGGGCTCCTACGAGCAGTACTTC.

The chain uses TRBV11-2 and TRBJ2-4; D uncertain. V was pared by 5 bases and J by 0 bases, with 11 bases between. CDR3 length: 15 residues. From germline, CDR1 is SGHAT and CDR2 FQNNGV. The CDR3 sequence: CASSPINLAKNIQYF. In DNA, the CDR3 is TGTGCCAGCAGCCCTATCAATCTAGCCAAAAACATTCAGTACTTC. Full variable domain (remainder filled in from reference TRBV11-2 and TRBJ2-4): EAGVAQSPRYKIIEKRQSVAFWCNPISGHATLYWYQQILGQGPKLLIQFQNNGVVDDSQLPKDRFSAERLKGVDSTLKIQPAKLEDSAVYLCASSPINLAKNIQYFGAGTRLSVL.

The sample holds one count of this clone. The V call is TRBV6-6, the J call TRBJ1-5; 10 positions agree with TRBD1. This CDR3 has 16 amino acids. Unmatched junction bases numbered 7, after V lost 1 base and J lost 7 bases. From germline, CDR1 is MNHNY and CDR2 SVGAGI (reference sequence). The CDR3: CASSYLGTGAGQPQHF. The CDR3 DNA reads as TGTGCCAGCAGTTACTTGGGGACAGGGGCGGGACAGCCCCAGCATTTT.

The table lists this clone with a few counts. CDR3: CASSSRGGGREQYF. The CDR3 DNA is TGTGCCAGCAGCTCACGAGGAGGGGGACGGGAGCAGTACTTC. The chain links TRBV5-4 to TRBJ2-7, with D perhaps TRBD1 or TRBD2 (6 bases each). The CDR3 length is 14 residues. Germline assignment: CDR1 SGHNT and CDR2 YYREEE (reference sequence). Trimming removed 3 bases at V and 7 bases at J, with 17 bases between.

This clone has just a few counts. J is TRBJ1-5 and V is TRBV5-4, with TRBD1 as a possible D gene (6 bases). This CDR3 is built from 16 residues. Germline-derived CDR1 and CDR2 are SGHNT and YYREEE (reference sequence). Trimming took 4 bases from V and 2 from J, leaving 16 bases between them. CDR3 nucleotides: TGTGCCAGCAGCAGGGGACCTTCAGGGGGCAATCAGCCCCAGCATTTT. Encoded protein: CASSRGPSGGNQPQHF.

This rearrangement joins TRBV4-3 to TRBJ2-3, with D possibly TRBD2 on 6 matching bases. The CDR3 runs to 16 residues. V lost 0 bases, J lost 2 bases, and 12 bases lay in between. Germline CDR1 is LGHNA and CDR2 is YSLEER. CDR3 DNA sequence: TGCGCCAGCAGCCAAGAAAGTCAGGGACTCACAGATACGCAGTATTTT. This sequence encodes CASSQESQGLTDTQYF.

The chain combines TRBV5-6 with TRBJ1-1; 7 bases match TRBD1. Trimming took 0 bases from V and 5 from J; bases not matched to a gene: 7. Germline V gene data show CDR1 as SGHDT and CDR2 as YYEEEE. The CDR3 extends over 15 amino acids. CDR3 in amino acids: CASSLVDRAPTEAFF. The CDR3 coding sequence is TGTGCCAGCAGCTTGGTTGACAGGGCCCCTACTGAAGCTTTCTTT.

In DNA form, the CDR3 reads TGTGCCAGCAGTCCCGGGACAGTCTACGAGCAGTACTTC. It translates to CASSPGTVYEQYF. The J gene is TRBJ2-7, the V gene TRBV6-5, with 7 bases aligning to TRBD1. From germline, CDR1 is MNHEY and CDR2 SVGAGI. J gave up 3 bases and V 5 bases, and 4 bases lay outside the gene matches. There are 13 residues in the CDR3.

The CDR3 DNA follows: TGTGCCAGCAAGGGAGGGGGCTCCTATAATTCACCCCTCCACTTT. Protein product: CASKGGGSYNSPLHF. The chain employs TRBV27 and TRBJ1-6; D possibly corresponds to TRBD1 (6 bases). Germline CDR1 reads MNHEY; CDR2 reads SMNVEV (reference sequence). V shed 7 bases and J shed 0 bases, with 10 bases lying between them. The CDR3 runs 15 residues.